In this sample, the clone carrying this T cell receptor beta chain turned up many times. Its antigen is not identified. Three rounds of nested PCR, following a modified ARM-PCR protocol, produced the TCRbeta library. TCRdb reanalysed the multiplex PCR reads using MiXCR and keeps one entry per CDR3 protein. The sample has approximately 90,000 distinct CDR3 sequences; around 71% are singletons. This sample's RNA came from whole unsorted tissue. Chemotherapy-naive patients with new lung cancer underwent thoracic surgery in China, August–November 2014. These data originate in a study of tumor and adjacent non-tumor tissue in lung cancer. Study details: Patients were aged roughly 30 to 76, nine to eleven men and a handful of women, stage I to III. Whole-study findings and limits: Normal lung showed higher cumulative top 100 clone frequency than tumor. Tumor tissue had significantly higher TCR diversity than normal lung.

The V end lost 7 bases, the J end lost 5 bases, and 12 bases lay between the germline ends. The CDR3 loop spans 13 amino acids. The clonotype originates from a man aged 60 to 69 with non-small cell lung cancer. The chain is built from TRBV12-3 or TRBV12-4 and TRBJ1-5; D remains unclear. Sample: lung tumor tissue. In nucleotides, the CDR3 is TGTGCCAGCACCCAAGAGGTAGATCAGCCCCAGCATTTT. Protein: CASTQEVDQPQHF.